This T cell receptor beta chain was found in a study of T cell repertoires in cytomegalovirus infection. Study results and limitations: HLA-C-restricted TCR beta clonotypes specific for CMV led the ex vivo response. Of the TCR beta families, the public ones yielded a cumulative frequency that identified carriers of CMV plus the relevant HLA.

For this clonotype: The antigen is not known.

TCRdb re-called the reads with MiXCR, one entry per CDR3 protein. The sample lists just under 300,000 distinct CDR3 sequences; about 9.1% were seen once. This clonotype originated in a human donor in good health (CMV status not recorded). Some clones in this sample may be carry-over from other donors' samples. The sample consisted of PBMCs.

CDR3 region: CASSVNYEQYV. The CDR3 DNA follows: TGCGCCAGCAGCGTCAACTACGAGCAGTACGTC. The V and J genes are TRBV5-1 and TRBJ2-7; D call uncertain. The V and J ends lost 4 bases and 3 bases respectively, with 5 bases between them. This CDR3 is built from 11 residues. Looked up from germline, CDR1 is SGHRS and CDR2 is YFSETQ.